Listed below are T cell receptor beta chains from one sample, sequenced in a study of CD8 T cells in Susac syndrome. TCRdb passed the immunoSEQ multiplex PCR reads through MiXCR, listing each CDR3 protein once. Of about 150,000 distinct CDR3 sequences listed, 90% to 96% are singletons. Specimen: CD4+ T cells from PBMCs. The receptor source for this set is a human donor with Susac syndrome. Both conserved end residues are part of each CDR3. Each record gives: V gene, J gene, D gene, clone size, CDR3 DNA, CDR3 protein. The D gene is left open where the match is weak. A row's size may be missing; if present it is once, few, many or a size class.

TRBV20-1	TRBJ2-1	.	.	TGCAGTGCTAGTAGGGAGGCCTTAATGAATGAGCAGTTCTTC	CSASREALMNEQFF
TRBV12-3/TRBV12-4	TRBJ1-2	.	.	TGTGCCAGCAGTTTCCAGACAAGAAACTATGGCTACACCTTC	CASSFQTRNYGYTF
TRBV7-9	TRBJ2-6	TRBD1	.	TGTGCCAGCAGCCAGGGACAGGGGGCATCTGGGGCCAACGTCCTGACTTTC	CASSQGQGASGANVLTF
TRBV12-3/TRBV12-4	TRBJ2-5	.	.	TGTGCCAGCAGTTTCGAGCGATCTCAAGAGACCCAGTACTTC	CASSFERSQETQYF
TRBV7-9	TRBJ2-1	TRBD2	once	TGTGCCAGCAGCTTGGCGGGGGGGCAGAATGAGCAGTTCTTC	CASSLAGGQNEQFF
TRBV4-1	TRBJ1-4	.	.	TGCGCCAGCACCCGGGAGGGGCGCGGGGAAAAACTGTTTTTT	CASTREGRGEKLFF
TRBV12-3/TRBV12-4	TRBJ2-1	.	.	TGTGCCAGCAGTTTACATGTGGACAATGAGCAGTTCTTC	CASSLHVDNEQFF
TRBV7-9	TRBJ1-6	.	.	TGTGCCAGCAGCTTATTCGGGGCAGGGGACAATTCACCCCTCCACTTT	CASSLFGAGDNSPLHF
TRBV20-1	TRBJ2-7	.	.	TGCAGTGCTACCAGAGGGGGAGGCTACGAGCAGTACTTC	CSATRGGGYEQYF
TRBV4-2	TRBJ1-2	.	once	TGTGCCAGCAGCCAAGATTGGGCAGGATTAAATGGCTACACCTTC	CASSQDWAGLNGYTF
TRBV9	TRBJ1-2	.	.	TGTGCCAGCAGGAGAGGTGACTATGGCTACACCTTC	CASRRGDYGYTF
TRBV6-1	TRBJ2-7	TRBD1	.	TGTGCCAGCAGTGGGGACAGATACGAGCAGTACTTC	CASSGDRYEQYF
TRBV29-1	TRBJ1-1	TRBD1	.	TGCAGCGTTGAGTCAGGGGGAGGCACTGAAGCTTTCTTT	CSVESGGGTEAFF
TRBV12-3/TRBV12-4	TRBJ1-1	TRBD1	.	TGTGCCAGCAGTCCGGGACAGGACACTGAAGCTTTCTTT	CASSPGQDTEAFF
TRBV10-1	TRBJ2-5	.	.	TGCGCCAGCAGTGAGTCGGCGGCAGGGGTAGAGACCCAGTACTTC	CASSESAAGVETQYF
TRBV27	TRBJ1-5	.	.	TGTGCCAGCAGTTTTCAAGGGGCCAATCAGCCCCAGCATTTT	CASSFQGANQPQHF
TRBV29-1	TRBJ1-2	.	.	TGCAGCGTGGATGGAGCACCCGGCTCCCACCCAGTTTATGGCTACACCTTC	CSVDGAPGSHPVYGYTF
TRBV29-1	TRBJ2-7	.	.	TGCAGCGTTGGTCAGGCCTTCGGCAGGGGTGGTGAGCAGTACTTC	CSVGQAFGRGGEQYF
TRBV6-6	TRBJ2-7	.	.	TGTGCCAGCAGTTCCCTTTACGAGCAGCACTTC	CASSSLYEQHF
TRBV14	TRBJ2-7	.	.	TGTGCCAGCAGCCAAGATCTTCGCGGGAACTTTCGCGAGCAGTACTTC	CASSQDLRGNFREQYF
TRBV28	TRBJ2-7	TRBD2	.	TGTGCCAGCCTTCGGGGGGGGGAGACGAGGGAGCAGTACTTC	CASLRGGETREQYF
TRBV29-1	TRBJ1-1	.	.	TGCAGCGTTGAAAAGACACTGAACACTGAAGCTTTCTTT	CSVEKTLNTEAFF
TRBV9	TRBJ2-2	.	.	TGTGCCAGCAGCGTAGCGGCGGGGTCAGACACCGGGGAGCTGTTTTTT	CASSVAAGSDTGELFF
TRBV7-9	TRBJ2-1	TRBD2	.	TGTGCCAGCAGCCCTCAAGGACTAGCGAGAAGCTCCTACAATGAGCAGTTCTTC	CASSPQGLARSSYNEQFF
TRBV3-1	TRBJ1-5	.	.	TGTGCCAGCAGCCCCACAGAAAATCAGCCCCAGCATTTT	CASSPTENQPQHF
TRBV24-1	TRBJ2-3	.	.	TGTGCCACCAGTGACCCGAACGGGTCGGGCACAGATACGCAGTATTTT	CATSDPNGSGTDTQYF
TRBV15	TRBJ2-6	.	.	TGTGCCACCAGCAGAGATCCAGGGCCTGGGGCCAACGTCCTGACTTTC	CATSRDPGPGANVLTF
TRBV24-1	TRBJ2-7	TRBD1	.	TGTGCCACCAGTGACCCCTCCGGGACAGTGGGTCCCAGGGGTTACGAGCAGTACTTC	CATSDPSGTVGPRGYEQYF
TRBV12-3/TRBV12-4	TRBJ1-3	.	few	TGTGCCAGCAGTGCTGGAAACACCATATATTTT	CASSAGNTIYF
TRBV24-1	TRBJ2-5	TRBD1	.	TGTGCCACCAGTGATCCTGGGACAGGGGAAGAGACCCAGTACTTC	CATSDPGTGEETQYF
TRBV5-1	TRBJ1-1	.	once	TGCGCCAGCAGCGCAAACTGGAACACTGAAGCTTTCTTT	CASSANWNTEAFF
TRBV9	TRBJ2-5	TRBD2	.	TGTGCCAGCAGCGTCTCTAGCGGGGGGTACCAAGAGACCCAGTACTTC	CASSVSSGGYQETQYF
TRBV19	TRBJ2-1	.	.	TGTGCCAGTAGACGTTTCGGGGACAATGAGCAGTTCTTC	CASRRFGDNEQFF
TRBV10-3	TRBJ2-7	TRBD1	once	TGTGCCATCAGTGGGACAGGGAAAAGGAACGAGCAGTACTTC	CAISGTGKRNEQYF
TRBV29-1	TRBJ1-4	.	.	TGCAGCTCCCTGGGGGGACCCAATGAAAAACTGTTTTTT	CSSLGGPNEKLFF
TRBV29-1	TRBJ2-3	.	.	TGCAGCGTTGGTGGGGGAATTGGAGATACGCAGTATTTT	CSVGGGIGDTQYF
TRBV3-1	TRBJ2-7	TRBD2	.	TGTGCCAGCAGCCAAGTTGTAGCGGGGCACGAGCAGTACTTC	CASSQVVAGHEQYF
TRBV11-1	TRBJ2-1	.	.	TGTGCCAGCAGCTTAGGAGGGGTTAGAGCGAGCTCCTACAATGAGCAGTTCTTC	CASSLGGVRASSYNEQFF
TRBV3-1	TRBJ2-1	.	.	TGTGCCAGCAGCCTGACTGGAAACAATGAGCAGTTCTTC	CASSLTGNNEQFF
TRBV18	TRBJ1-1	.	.	TGTGCCAGCTCACCAAATCGGGGGCCTGAAGCTTTCTTT	CASSPNRGPEAFF
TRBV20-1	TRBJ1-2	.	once	TGCAGTGCTAGAGCGTCCTGGGGGGTAGTCAGCTATGGCTACACCTTC	CSARASWGVVSYGYTF
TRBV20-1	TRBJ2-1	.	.	TGCAGTGCAAAACGTCAAACCGGGACGAGGGGGATAGGTGAGCAGTTCTTC	CSAKRQTGTRGIGEQFF
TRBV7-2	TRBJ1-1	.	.	TGTGCCAGCAGCTTAGAGGGGTGGGACACTGAAGCTTTCTTT	CASSLEGWDTEAFF
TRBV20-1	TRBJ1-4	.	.	TGCAGTGCTAGAGAGGGGAGGGAAATGGGTGAAAAACTGTTTTTT	CSAREGREMGEKLFF
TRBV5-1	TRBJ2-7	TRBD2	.	TGCGCCAGCAGCTCGACTAGCGGCACATACGAGCAGTACTTC	CASSSTSGTYEQYF
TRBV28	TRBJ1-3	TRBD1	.	TGTGCCAGCTGCGACAGGGGAGGCAACACCATATATTTT	CASCDRGGNTIYF
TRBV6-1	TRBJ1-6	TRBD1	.	TGTGCCAGCAGTCGAAAACCGGGACAGGGGAGAGGAGAGTCACCCCTCCACTTT	CASSRKPGQGRGESPLHF
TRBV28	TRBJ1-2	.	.	TGTGCCAGCAGTCCACCCCCTCCCGGGGGCTACACCTTC	CASSPPPPGGYTF
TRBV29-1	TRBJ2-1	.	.	TGCAGCGTTGAGGGGAAGGAGGCTGAGCAGTTCTTC	CSVEGKEAEQFF
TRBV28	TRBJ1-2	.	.	TGTGCCAGCAGCAAGGTTCCAGGGAGCTATGGCTACACCTTC	CASSKVPGSYGYTF
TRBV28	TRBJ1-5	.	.	TGTGCCAGCTCGAGGGGGGGCAATCAGCCCCAGCATTTT	CASSRGGNQPQHF
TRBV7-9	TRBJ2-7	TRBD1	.	TGTGCCAGCAGCTTACCCGGGACAGGGGACTACGAGCAGTACTTC	CASSLPGTGDYEQYF